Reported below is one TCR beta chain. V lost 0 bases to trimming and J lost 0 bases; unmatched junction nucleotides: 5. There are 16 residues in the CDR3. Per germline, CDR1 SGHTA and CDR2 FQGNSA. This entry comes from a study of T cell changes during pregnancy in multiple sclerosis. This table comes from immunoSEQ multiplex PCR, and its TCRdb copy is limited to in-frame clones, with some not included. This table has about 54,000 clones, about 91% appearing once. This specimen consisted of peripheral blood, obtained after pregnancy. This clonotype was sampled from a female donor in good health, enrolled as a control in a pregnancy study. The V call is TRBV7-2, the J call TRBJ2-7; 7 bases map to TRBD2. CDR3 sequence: CASSLAGRESSYEQYF. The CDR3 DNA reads TGTGCCAGCAGCTTAGCAGGGCGGGAGAGCTCCTACGAGCAGTACTTC.